These T cell receptor beta chains were read from a single sample in a study of vaccination and CD4 T cells after COVID-19. These receptors' targets are unknown. TCRdb fed the PCR reads into MiXCR, producing one record per CDR3 protein. The sample includes 14,000 to 15,000 distinct CDR3 sequences, around 48% of them seen just once. The material sequenced was CD4+ T cells from blood, cultured in vitro. These receptors were obtained from a human donor who had recovered from COVID-19. Both conserved end residues are part of each CDR3. Each record gives: CDR3 DNA, CDR3 protein, V gene, clone size, D gene, J gene. D genes are given only for firm matches. Some rows mark clone size as missing; the rest say once, few, many or name a class of expanded clone.

cdr3_nt: TGTGCCAGCAGCTCAAGCTCAGGGAGAGGCTCCTACGAGCAGTACTTC; cdr3_aa: CASSSSSGRGSYEQYF; v_call: TRBV2; clone_size: few; d_call: .; j_call: TRBJ2-7
cdr3_nt: TGTGCCAGCAGCCCTGGACTAGCGGGGCAAGAGACCCAGTACTTC; cdr3_aa: CASSPGLAGQETQYF; v_call: TRBV28; clone_size: .; d_call: TRBD2; j_call: TRBJ2-5
cdr3_nt: TGTGCCAGCATGTGGGGACAGGCGACTAGCAATCAGCCCCAGCATTTT; cdr3_aa: CASMWGQATSNQPQHF; v_call: TRBV6-1; clone_size: few; d_call: TRBD1; j_call: TRBJ1-5
cdr3_nt: TGTGCCATCAGTGAGCCGTCCCGGGACTCTTACAATGAGCAGTTCTTC; cdr3_aa: CAISEPSRDSYNEQFF; v_call: TRBV10-3; clone_size: .; d_call: .; j_call: TRBJ2-1
cdr3_nt: TGTGCCAGTAGCGTCGACAGGGGCTACGAGCAGTACTTC; cdr3_aa: CASSVDRGYEQYF; v_call: TRBV19; clone_size: medium-sized; d_call: TRBD1; j_call: TRBJ2-7
cdr3_nt: TGTGCTAGTGGTTTTGAAACCACAGGGGGCCAGTACTTC; cdr3_aa: CASGFETTGGQYF; v_call: TRBV12-5; clone_size: few; d_call: TRBD1; j_call: TRBJ2-5
cdr3_nt: TGTGCCAGCAGCGCCCGGGACAACCTTTATGGCTACACCTTC; cdr3_aa: CASSARDNLYGYTF; v_call: TRBV6-1; clone_size: few; d_call: .; j_call: TRBJ1-2
cdr3_nt: TGTGCCAGCGGAGGACAGAATTACAATGAGCAGTTCTTC; cdr3_aa: CASGGQNYNEQFF; v_call: TRBV21-1; clone_size: .; d_call: .; j_call: TRBJ2-1
cdr3_nt: TGTGCCAGCAGCTCGGACAGCTCTGGAAACACCATATATTTT; cdr3_aa: CASSSDSSGNTIYF; v_call: TRBV7-9; clone_size: .; d_call: .; j_call: TRBJ1-3
cdr3_nt: TGTGCCAGCAGCCGACAGGGGAAACAAGAGACCCAGTACTTC; cdr3_aa: CASSRQGKQETQYF; v_call: TRBV7-2; clone_size: .; d_call: TRBD1; j_call: TRBJ2-5
cdr3_nt: TGCAGTGCTCCTAGCGGGAGAGGTTACGAGCAGTACTTC; cdr3_aa: CSAPSGRGYEQYF; v_call: TRBV20-1; clone_size: .; d_call: TRBD2; j_call: TRBJ2-7
cdr3_nt: TGTGCCAGCAGTGACACAGGTAGGTCCTACGAGCAGTACTTC; cdr3_aa: CASSDTGRSYEQYF; v_call: TRBV25-1; clone_size: .; d_call: .; j_call: TRBJ2-7
cdr3_nt: TGTGCCAGCAGTTATTCCCGGACTAGCGGGGGGGATTACAATGAGCAGTTCTTC; cdr3_aa: CASSYSRTSGGDYNEQFF; v_call: TRBV6-2/TRBV6-3; clone_size: .; d_call: TRBD2; j_call: TRBJ2-1
cdr3_nt: TGCGCCAGCAGCTCAAAAGGACAGAACTATGGCTACACCTTC; cdr3_aa: CASSSKGQNYGYTF; v_call: TRBV5-1; clone_size: .; d_call: .; j_call: TRBJ1-2
cdr3_nt: TGTGCCAGCAGCTCCGGACTCCCCAGGGGCACAGATACGCAGTATTTT; cdr3_aa: CASSSGLPRGTDTQYF; v_call: TRBV7-2; clone_size: .; d_call: .; j_call: TRBJ2-3
cdr3_nt: TGTGCCAGCAGTCGGGCAGACCTGAACACCGGGGAGCTGTTTTTT; cdr3_aa: CASSRADLNTGELFF; v_call: TRBV27; clone_size: few; d_call: .; j_call: TRBJ2-2
cdr3_nt: TGCGCCAGCAGCTTGGTACCGCCGACAGAGTCTGGGGCCAACGTCCTGACTTTC; cdr3_aa: CASSLVPPTESGANVLTF; v_call: TRBV5-1; clone_size: once; d_call: .; j_call: TRBJ2-6
cdr3_nt: TGCAGTGCTAGCGCCGGGACTGGCTATGGCTACACCTTC; cdr3_aa: CSASAGTGYGYTF; v_call: TRBV20-1; clone_size: .; d_call: .; j_call: TRBJ1-2
cdr3_nt: TGCAGCGGGGGACAGGGGAGAGGAGTTAACACTGAAGCTTTCTTT; cdr3_aa: CSGGQGRGVNTEAFF; v_call: TRBV29-1; clone_size: .; d_call: TRBD1; j_call: TRBJ1-1
cdr3_nt: TGTGCCATCGACGGGCCTAACTATGGCTACACCTTC; cdr3_aa: CAIDGPNYGYTF; v_call: TRBV6-1; clone_size: .; d_call: .; j_call: TRBJ1-2
cdr3_nt: TGTGCCACCAGCAGAGAGGCAGGGACCTACGAGCAGTACTTC; cdr3_aa: CATSREAGTYEQYF; v_call: TRBV15; clone_size: .; d_call: .; j_call: TRBJ2-7
cdr3_nt: TGTGCCAGCAGTTTAGGCGAGGCGCAGTATTTT; cdr3_aa: CASSLGEAQYF; v_call: TRBV28; clone_size: .; d_call: .; j_call: TRBJ2-3
cdr3_nt: TGTGCCAGCAGGTGGGACTTTAAGACCCAGTACTTC; cdr3_aa: CASRWDFKTQYF; v_call: TRBV2; clone_size: .; d_call: .; j_call: TRBJ2-5
cdr3_nt: TGTGCCAGCAGTTTAACAGAAACCTACGAGCAGTACTTC; cdr3_aa: CASSLTETYEQYF; v_call: TRBV28; clone_size: .; d_call: .; j_call: TRBJ2-7
cdr3_nt: TGTGCCAGCAGTGCAGCGAGTGCGGGGAGGAGCTCCTACGAGCAGTACTTC; cdr3_aa: CASSAASAGRSSYEQYF; v_call: TRBV28; clone_size: .; d_call: .; j_call: TRBJ2-7
cdr3_nt: TGCAGTGCTGGGCTACAGGCCCACACAGATACGCAGTATTTT; cdr3_aa: CSAGLQAHTDTQYF; v_call: TRBV20-1; clone_size: few; d_call: .; j_call: TRBJ2-3
cdr3_nt: TGCGCCAGCACGGCCGCACAGGGGGGCGGCACCATATATTTT; cdr3_aa: CASTAAQGGGTIYF; v_call: TRBV5-1; clone_size: .; d_call: TRBD1; j_call: TRBJ1-3
cdr3_nt: TGTGCCAGCAGCATAAGCACAGATACGCAGTATTTT; cdr3_aa: CASSISTDTQYF; v_call: TRBV7-9; clone_size: .; d_call: .; j_call: TRBJ2-3
cdr3_nt: TGTGCCAGCAGTTTCGTTGACAGTGAAGCTTTCTTT; cdr3_aa: CASSFVDSEAFF; v_call: TRBV28; clone_size: .; d_call: .; j_call: TRBJ1-1
cdr3_nt: TGTGCCAGCAGTTTAGGACGGGGGGGCTATGGGACCCAGTACTTC; cdr3_aa: CASSLGRGGYGTQYF; v_call: TRBV12-3/TRBV12-4; clone_size: .; d_call: TRBD2; j_call: TRBJ2-5
cdr3_nt: TGTGCCAGCAGCTCCGTCACCGCGGGAGGGGGGCATGAGCAGTTCTTC; cdr3_aa: CASSSVTAGGGHEQFF; v_call: TRBV7-9; clone_size: .; d_call: TRBD2; j_call: TRBJ2-1
cdr3_nt: TGTGCCAGCCGGACAGGTCAACCTGGGGCCAACGTCCTGACTTTC; cdr3_aa: CASRTGQPGANVLTF; v_call: TRBV27; clone_size: once; d_call: TRBD1; j_call: TRBJ2-6
cdr3_nt: TGTGCCAGCAGCTTGGGTGGTGGGGGGAGCGCAGTAAGGAATGGCTACACCTTC; cdr3_aa: CASSLGGGGSAVRNGYTF; v_call: TRBV5-4; clone_size: .; d_call: .; j_call: TRBJ1-2
cdr3_nt: TGTGCCAGCAGTTTATTACAGGGGGCGGCCTATGGCTACACCTTC; cdr3_aa: CASSLLQGAAYGYTF; v_call: TRBV28; clone_size: .; d_call: TRBD1; j_call: TRBJ1-2
cdr3_nt: TGTGCCAGCAGTTACACCGTCTCGGGCGGTTCCTACGAGCAGTACTTC; cdr3_aa: CASSYTVSGGSYEQYF; v_call: TRBV6-5; clone_size: .; d_call: .; j_call: TRBJ2-7
cdr3_nt: TGTGCCAGCAGCTTAGCGCTACTAGTTTTGGAGACCCAGTACTTC; cdr3_aa: CASSLALLVLETQYF; v_call: TRBV7-2; clone_size: .; d_call: .; j_call: TRBJ2-5
cdr3_nt: TGTGCCACCAGCAGACTGACAGGGGATAGCAATCAGCCCCAGCATTTT; cdr3_aa: CATSRLTGDSNQPQHF; v_call: TRBV15; clone_size: few; d_call: TRBD1; j_call: TRBJ1-5
cdr3_nt: TGTGCCAGTAGTACCCGGACAGGGGAAGGAGAGACCCAGTACTTC; cdr3_aa: CASSTRTGEGETQYF; v_call: TRBV19; clone_size: few; d_call: TRBD1; j_call: TRBJ2-5